A selection of T cell receptor beta chains follows, all from one sample in a study of OX40 agonist ivuxolimab in advanced cancers. Measured with immunoSEQ multiplex PCR; TCRdb has only the in-frame clones, and not every one. The data show around 47,000 clones, approximately 84% seen once. The sample was CD4+ or CD8+ T cells sorted from blood, taken in a trial of the OX40 agonist ivuxolimab. The receptors were sampled from an adult with an advanced solid tumor such as melanoma, head and neck, liver or kidney cancer. Both conserved end residues are part of each CDR3.

J | V | CDR3
TRBJ1-1 | TRBV21-1 | CASSMRSMNTEAFF
TRBJ1-2 | TRBV21-1 | CASSDRRGGKGYTF
TRBJ2-1 | TRBV4-1 | CASSQEVGRYNEQFF
TRBJ1-2 | TRBV29-1 | CSVEAGNYGYTF
TRBJ1-4 | TRBV23-1 | CASSQSGWSPNEKLFF
TRBJ2-5 | TRBV11-2 | CASRGVGLAAETQYF
TRBJ2-2 | TRBV30 | CAWSKKAEEHRGAVF
TRBJ2-1 | TRBV10-2 | CASSGLAGAVDEQFF
TRBJ2-3 | TRBV28 | CASQGLAGAKDTQYF
TRBJ1-5 | TRBV6-6 | CASCWEGRKPQHF
TRBJ2-2 | TRBV6-6 | CASSHIPNTGELFF
TRBJ2-1 | TRBV7-9 | CASSLVMAGEWNEQFF
TRBJ1-4 | TRBV19 | CASSPPGQGYRKLFF
TRBJ1-1 | TRBV28 | CASSLARNTEAFF
TRBJ2-1 | TRBV29-1 | CSVDLSPPHTYNEQFF
TRBJ2-5 | TRBV30 | CAWSTTGAAVGETQYF
TRBJ2-7 | TRBV5-1 | CASSATSGYYEQYF
TRBJ2-7 | TRBV19 | CASSLPQEGTHEQYF
TRBJ1-1 | TRBV5-4 | CASRAIMNTEAFF
TRBJ1-1 | TRBV19 | CASRRGAGTEAFF
TRBJ2-3 | TRBV7-9 | CASSLTGVGGLTDTQYF
TRBJ2-7 | TRBV5-1 | CASSAQGGSYEQYF
TRBJ2-7 | TRBV11-3 | CASSLVYSFYGTGSYEQYF
TRBJ2-7 | TRBV6-5 | CASSSGVSYEQYF
TRBJ2-3 | TRBV27 | CASSLEVTGGTQYF
TRBJ1-1 | TRBV6-6 | CASTPRDDLNTEAFF
TRBJ2-2 | TRBV4-1 | CASSQVSPVNTGELFF
TRBJ1-3 | TRBV11-2 | CASSQGNTRDTIYF
TRBJ2-1 | TRBV11-2 | CASSTGTSGYNEQFF